This T cell receptor beta chain came from a study of blood T cell repertoires in COVID-19. Study at large: The United States, Italy and Spain supplied acute and convalescent COVID-19 samples. PBMCs, B-cell-depleted T cells, or T cells provided the cDNA or gDNA that made up the material.

Trimming left V 4 bases short and J 1 base short, with 14 bases between. The CDR3 loop spans 15 amino acids. Germline assignment: CDR1 SQVTM and CDR2 ANQGSEA. Source study methods: Amplification from reference gene primers served as the basis for estimated nucleated cell counts. Generated by immunoSEQ multiplex PCR, the TCRdb table keeps only in-frame clones and is missing some. V and J calls and clone size come straight from that table; D and trimming were deduced from the DNA. The sample has about 60,000 clones; about 90% are singletons. The sequence came from a man aged 60 to 69 with acute or convalescent COVID-19. The V gene is TRBV29-1, the J gene TRBJ2-1, with D possibly being TRBD2 (6 bases). Sequenced sample: peripheral blood. The CDR3 DNA sequence: TGCAGCGTTGCGGGAGAAGGGCGATCCTACAATGAGCAGTTCTTC. Protein product: CSVAGEGRSYNEQFF.